Listed below are T cell receptor beta chains from one sample, sequenced in a study of T cell repertoires in cytomegalovirus infection. TCRdb redid the calling of the reads with MiXCR, one entry per CDR3 protein. The sample records some 700,000 distinct CDR3 sequences, around a third being singletons. No antigen has been assigned to these receptors. The specimen was cultured PBMCs, collected from culture after CMV antigen stimulation. The receptors come from a human donor in good health (CMV status not recorded). Some clones in this sample may be carry-over from other donors' samples. CDR3s leave out the opening cysteine and the closing phenylalanine or tryptophan.

13	TRBV2	TRBJ1-2	ASSEARAGVYGYT
12	TRBV7-8	TRBJ2-7	ASSWDGSSYEQY
14	TRBV12-3/TRBV12-4	TRBJ2-7	ASSSYPGRVSYEQY
13	TRBV15	TRBJ2-3	ATSRRATSADTQY
13	TRBV6-1	TRBJ1-1	ASSEHGLSGTEAF
11	TRBV27	TRBJ1-2	ASSFHANYGYT
11	TRBV6-8	TRBJ2-1	ASSRGTSAEQF
14	TRBV5-1	TRBJ2-7	ASSLDQGPKLYEQY
15	TRBV6-1	TRBJ2-5	ASITTLAGGPGETQY
15	TRBV11-3	TRBJ2-6	ASGPGLAVSGANVLT
16	TRBV20-1	TRBJ2-3	SARDNIRGWAGTDTQY
14	TRBV7-2	TRBJ2-3	ASSLWWAQPGDTQY
14	TRBV6-2/TRBV6-3	TRBJ2-1	ASSQRGGRIYNEQF
12	TRBV25-1	TRBJ2-7	ASSPTGRSYEQY
13	TRBV2	TRBJ2-3	ASTPPSAYTDTQY
14	TRBV7-6	TRBJ2-5	ASSPPRGQGRETQY
14	TRBV5-5	TRBJ2-1	ASSGPGGSAEGEQF
20	TRBV6-6	TRBJ2-2	ASSYSMGQTSGGEGGTGELF
12	TRBV4-1	TRBJ2-7	ASSQRLVSYEQY
12	TRBV2	TRBJ2-5	ASSEERLQETQY
14	TRBV6-2/TRBV6-3	TRBJ2-7	ASSYPSRGASYEQY
13	TRBV7-8	TRBJ1-3	ASSLSGPSGNTIY